These 2 T cell receptor beta chains came from one sample sequenced in a study of blood T cells in healthy people across ages. The authors ran a second PCR of about 7 to 11 cycles using a sample-barcoded 5' primer and a J-beta primer mix. TCRdb reprocessed the 5' RACE reads with MiXCR, giving one entry per CDR3 protein. The data contain around 700,000 distinct CDR3 sequences, 20% to 25% of them singletons. These same data were also listed under a study on T cells of mothers and their children.

The sample was blood. The receptors derive from a boy aged 10-17 years in good health.

The chain employs TRBV28 and TRBJ1-5; no definite D call. The CDR3 runs 13 residues. Looked up from germline, CDR1 is MDHEN and CDR2 is SYDVKM. V was clipped by 8 bases and J by 4 bases, with 12 bases between them. CDR3 region: CASASGLNQPQHF. The CDR3 DNA sequence: TGTGCCAGCGCAAGCGGGCTTAATCAGCCCCAGCATTTT.

This clonotype appeared a single time. This rearrangement joins TRBV3-1 to TRBJ2-5; D call uncertain. V lost 1 base, J lost 5 bases, and 11 bases lay in between. Germline CDR1 LGHDT, CDR2 YNNKEL (reference sequence). This CDR3 has 14 amino acids. The CDR3 is CASSQVRREETQYF. The CDR3 DNA reads as TGTGCCAGCAGCCAAGTTCGGCGAGAGGAGACCCAGTACTTC.